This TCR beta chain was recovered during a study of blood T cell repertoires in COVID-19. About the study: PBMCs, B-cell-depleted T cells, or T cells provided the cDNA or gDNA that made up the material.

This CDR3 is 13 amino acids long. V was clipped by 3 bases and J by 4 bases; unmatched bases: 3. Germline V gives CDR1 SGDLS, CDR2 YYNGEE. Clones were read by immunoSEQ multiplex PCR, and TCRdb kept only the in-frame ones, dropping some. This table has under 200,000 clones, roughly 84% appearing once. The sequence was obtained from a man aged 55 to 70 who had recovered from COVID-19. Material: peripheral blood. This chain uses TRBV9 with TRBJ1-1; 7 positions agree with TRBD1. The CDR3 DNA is TGTGCCAGCAGCGGGTGGACAGGCACTGAAGCTTTCTTT. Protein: CASSGWTGTEAFF.